The 25 T cell receptor beta chains given below trace back to one sample, sequenced in a study of OX40 agonist ivuxolimab in advanced cancers. Method: immunoSEQ multiplex PCR; TCRdb's copy keeps in-frame clones and lacks some. The sample holds some 14,000 clones; 85% to 90% are singletons and the top ten take under 8.5%. Specimen: CD4+ or CD8+ T cells sorted from blood, collected in a trial of the OX40 agonist ivuxolimab. These receptors all come from an adult with an advanced solid tumor such as melanoma, head and neck, liver or kidney cancer.

The chain recombines TRBV15 with TRBJ2-3; D gene uncertain. V was cut by 0 bases and J by 2 bases, with 12 bases left in between. The CDR3 contains 16 residues. Looked up from germline, CDR1 is LNHNV and CDR2 is YYDKDF (reference sequence). The CDR3 coding sequence is TGTGCCACCAGCAGAGAGGTGAAGAGACACACAGATACGCAGTATTTT. Translation gives CATSREVKRHTDTQYF.

V is TRBV14 and J is TRBJ2-5, with 10 bases aligning to TRBD2. The CDR3 extends over 15 amino acids. Germline V gene data show CDR1 as SGHDN and CDR2 as FVKESK. V lost 1 base, J lost 4 bases, and 3 bases stayed unmatched. CDR3 amino acids: CASSQGLAGVETQYF. In DNA, the CDR3 is TGTGCCAGCAGCCAAGGGCTAGCGGGGGTAGAGACCCAGTACTTC.

This clone was seen a single time. The CDR3 loop is CASSHGDRGVNTEAFF. DNA for the CDR3: TGTGCCAGCAGTCACGGGGACAGGGGGGTAAACACTGAAGCTTTCTTT. V gene TRBV6-6 combines with J gene TRBJ1-1; 11 bases are a match to TRBD1. Trimming took 5 bases from V and 2 from J; bases not matched to a gene: 7. The CDR3 runs to 16 residues. CDR1 is MNHNY, CDR2 SVGAGI, per germline (reference sequence).

This clone was seen just once. This CDR3 is CASIGQETQYF. CDR3 in DNA: TGTGCCAGCATCGGGCAAGAGACCCAGTACTTC. V and J are TRBV6-1 and TRBJ2-5; D is ambiguous. Trimming left V 7 bases short and J 2 bases short, with 5 bases between. The CDR3 is made up of 11 amino acids. Germline V gives CDR1 MNHNS, CDR2 SASEGT.

The chain is built from TRBV30 and TRBJ1-1, with D possibly being TRBD1 (6 bases). Germline V lookup: CDR1 GTSNPN, CDR2 SVGIG (reference sequence). Trimming removed 3 bases at V and 1 base at J, with 21 bases between. This CDR3 is built from 17 residues. The CDR3 nucleotides read TGTGCCTGGAGCCGGCGGGGGGGCCTGTTGGGGAACACTGAAGCTTTCTTT. This sequence encodes CAWSRRGGLLGNTEAFF.

The rearrangement uses TRBV5-1 and TRBJ2-3; 8 bases align to TRBD1. Germline CDR1 and CDR2: SGHRS and YFSETQ. The junction had 9 bases not matched to a gene; V was cut back by 1 base and J by 5 bases. There are 16 residues in the CDR3. CDR3 in amino acids: CASSLKLDRVIDTQYF. CDR3 nucleotides: TGCGCCAGCAGCTTGAAGCTGGACAGGGTTATAGATACGCAGTATTTT.

V usage is TRBV4-1 and J usage is TRBJ2-7, with D hard to call. Trimming pared 1 base from V and 5 bases from J, leaving 9 bases between. Germline V gene sequence: CDR1 MGHRA, CDR2 YSYEKL. CDR3 size: 13 residues. CDR3 coding DNA: TGCGCCAGCAGCCAAGGAGTTGATAACGAGCAGTACTTC. It encodes CASSQGVDNEQYF.

This chain connects TRBV10-3 to TRBJ1-1; a possible D gene is TRBD1 (5 bases). V was clipped by 0 bases and J by 8 bases, with 13 bases between them. CDR3 length equals 14 residues. The germline gives CDR1 ENHRY, CDR2 SYGVKD. The CDR3 nucleotides read TGTGCCATCAGTGAGTCCATCAGGGCCCCCGAAGCTTTCTTT. Its translation: CAISESIRAPEAFF.

This clone was recorded only once. The chain joins TRBV2 to TRBJ1-4; the D is unclear. The germline CDR1 and CDR2 sequences are SNHLY and FYNNEI. V was trimmed by 4 bases and J by 4 bases, leaving 40 bases between them. This CDR3 comprises 24 residues. The CDR3 loop reads CASSGPQIDSGSWWRQWGNEKLFF. CDR3 nucleotides: TGTGCCAGCAGTGGGCCGCAAATTGATAGTGGTAGTTGGTGGCGACAATGGGGTAATGAAAAACTGTTTTTT.

The chain is built from TRBV30 and TRBJ1-1; 8 bases are shared with TRBD1. The CDR3 covers 14 residues. V dropped 1 base and J dropped 1; count of bases not matched to a gene: 2. Germline V lookup: CDR1 GTSNPN, CDR2 SVGIG (reference sequence). The CDR3 loop reads CAWSGDRRNTEAFF. CDR3 DNA: TGTGCCTGGAGTGGGGACAGGCGGAACACTGAAGCTTTCTTT.

The rearrangement uses TRBV7-3 and TRBJ1-2, with D uncertain. Germline V gives CDR1 SGHTA, CDR2 FQGTGA. The CDR3 loop spans 14 amino acids. V dropped 2 bases and J dropped 7 bases, with 14 bases sitting between them. The CDR3 loop reads CASSLFPGSGGYTF. The CDR3 DNA sequence: TGTGCCAGCAGCTTATTTCCAGGTTCGGGTGGCTACACCTTC.

The chain recombines TRBV18 with TRBJ2-7, with D maybe TRBD1 (5 bases). The CDR3 consists of 13 residues. Germline V gives CDR1 KGHSH, CDR2 LQKENI. Trimming removed 5 bases from V and 4 bases from J, with 12 bases in between. The CDR3 loop is CASSIGAVYEQYF. The CDR3 nucleotides are TGTGCCAGCTCAATAGGGGCGGTATACGAGCAGTACTTC. The whole variable domain, filled in from reference TRBV18 and TRBJ2-7, reads NAGVMQNPRHLVRRRGQEARLRCSPMKGHSHVYWYRQLPEEGLKFMVYLQKENIIDESGMPKERFSAEFPKEGPSILRIQQVVRGDSAAYFCASSIGAVYEQYFGPGTRLTVT.

The V call is TRBV4-3, the J call TRBJ2-7; D is perhaps TRBD2 (6 bases). V shed 4 bases and J shed 0 bases, with 16 bases lying between them. This CDR3 contains 16 residues. Germline values: CDR1 LGHNA, CDR2 YSLEER. CDR3 nucleotides: TGCGCCAGCAGCCGCCATGGAGGGGTTTCCTCCTACGAGCAGTACTTC. Protein: CASSRHGGVSSYEQYF.

This clone was observed a single time. V and J are TRBV7-2 and TRBJ2-1; either TRBD1 or TRBD2 may fit D (6 bases each). CDR1 is SGHTA, CDR2 FQGNSA, per germline. This CDR3 is built from 14 residues. Trimming took off 5 bases at V and 7 bases at J, with 15 bases between the two ends. The CDR3 loop is CASSQDSRGNEQFF. The CDR3 bases are TGTGCCAGCAGCCAGGACAGCCGGGGGAATGAGCAGTTCTTC. Using reference TRBV7-2 and TRBJ2-1 for the parts outside the CDR3, the full variable domain is GAGVSQSPSNKVTEKGKDVELRCDPISGHTALYWYRQSLGQGLEFLIYFQGNSAPDKSGLPSDRFSAERTGGSVSTLTIQRTQQEDSAVYLCASSQDSRGNEQFFGPGTRLTVL.

The V call is TRBV7-9, the J call TRBJ2-5; 9 bases match TRBD1. The length of the CDR3 is 16 residues. Germline V gene sequence: CDR1 SEHNR, CDR2 FQNEAQ (reference sequence). V shed 1 base and J 1 base; nucleotides not matched to a gene: 4. As DNA, the CDR3 is TGTGCCAGCAGCTTAGGAGGGACAGGGTTCCAAGAGACCCAGTACTTC. This encodes CASSLGGTGFQETQYF. The full variable domain, its missing parts supplied by reference TRBV7-9 and TRBJ2-5, is DTGVSQNPRHKITKRGQNVTFRCDPISEHNRLYWYRQTLGQGPEFLTYFQNEAQLEKSRLLSDRFSAERPKGSFSTLEIQRTEQGDSAMYLCASSLGGTGFQETQYFGPGTRLLVL.

This chain uses TRBV28 with TRBJ2-5; either TRBD1 or TRBD2 may fit D (5 bases each). V lost 1 base and J lost 5, with 11 bases in between. CDR1 and CDR2 from the germline V gene are MDHEN and SYDVKM. This CDR3 has 14 amino acids. The DNA for the CDR3 is TGTGCCAGCAGTTTATACCCCGGGGCGGAGACCCAGTACTTC. Its protein product is CASSLYPGAETQYF.

The chain couples TRBV7-9 to TRBJ1-2; D unresolved. Germline lookup yields CDR1 SEHNR and CDR2 FQNEAQ (reference sequence). V lost 1 base to trimming and J lost 0 bases, with 9 bases between them. This CDR3 has 15 residues. CDR3 amino acids: CASSLGSGPNYGYTF. CDR3 coding DNA: TGTGCCAGCAGCTTAGGTTCAGGTCCTAACTATGGCTACACCTTC. Full variable domain (rest looked up from reference TRBV7-9 and TRBJ1-2): DTGVSQNPRHKITKRGQNVTFRCDPISEHNRLYWYRQTLGQGPEFLTYFQNEAQLEKSRLLSDRFSAERPKGSFSTLEIQRTEQGDSAMYLCASSLGSGPNYGYTFGSGTRLTVV.

The V call is TRBV2, the J call TRBJ2-3; 8 bases map to TRBD2. V gave up 8 bases and J gave up 2 bases; unmatched junction bases: 9. This CDR3 contains 15 residues. Looked up from germline, CDR1 is SNHLY and CDR2 is FYNNEI. The DNA for the CDR3 is TGTGCCAGCGGACGGGGGGGCCTGAACACAGATACGCAGTATTTT. Translating it yields CASGRGGLNTDTQYF.

The chain is built from TRBV5-5 and TRBJ1-2; weak D call: TRBD1 (5 bases). The V end was cut by 0 bases, the J end by 0 bases, with 12 bases between. Germline-derived CDR1 and CDR2 are SGHKS and YYEKEE (reference sequence). This CDR3 contains 16 residues. The CDR3: CASSLVAGRANYGYTF. In DNA, the CDR3 is TGTGCCAGCAGCTTGGTCGCAGGCAGGGCTAACTATGGCTACACCTTC.

The chain links TRBV2 to TRBJ1-2; D unresolved. This CDR3 contains 13 residues. V was clipped by 11 bases and J by 0 bases, with 13 bases between them. In germline, CDR1 is SNHLY, CDR2 FYNNEI. The CDR3 region has the DNA TGTGCCGGTTGTATCGGGCCTAACTATGGCTACACCTTC. This translates into CAGCIGPNYGYTF.

The V and J genes are TRBV15 and TRBJ2-5; D uncertain. V gave up 2 bases and J gave up 5 bases, with 12 bases separating them. The CDR3 loop spans 14 amino acids. Looked up from germline, CDR1 is LNHNV and CDR2 is YYDKDF (reference sequence). The CDR3 reads CATSRLYCLETQYF. For the CDR3, the DNA is TGTGCCACCAGCAGACTATACTGCCTGGAGACCCAGTACTTC. The full variable domain, its missing parts supplied by reference TRBV15 and TRBJ2-5, is DAMVIQNPRYQVTQFGKPVTLSCSQTLNHNVMYWYQQKSSQAPKLLFHYYDKDFNNEADTPDNFQSRRPNTSFCFLDIRSPGLGDTAMYLCATSRLYCLETQYFGPGTRLLVL.

This rearrangement joins TRBV7-8 to TRBJ1-6; no clear D gene. Trimming pared 4 bases from V and 3 bases from J, leaving 16 bases between. The CDR3 runs 17 residues. Germline V lookup: CDR1 SGHVS, CDR2 FQNEAQ. The CDR3 DNA reads TGTGCCAGCAGCTCTAACTGGGGTAGAGACTATAATTCACCCCTCCACTTT. Its translation is CASSSNWGRDYNSPLHF.

V usage is TRBV7-9 and J usage is TRBJ2-2, with D perhaps TRBD2 (6 bases). Germline V gene data show CDR1 as SEHNR and CDR2 as FQNEAQ (reference sequence). The V end was cut by 4 bases, the J end by 4 bases, with 10 bases between. The CDR3 loop spans 14 amino acids. The CDR3 coding sequence is TGTGCCAGCAGCTGGGACTCATCCACCGGGGAGCTGTTTTTT. Translating it yields CASSWDSSTGELFF.

DNA for the CDR3: TGCGCCAGCAGCCACCCAGACAGGGTCGGGACCGGGGAGCTGTTTTTT. The encoded protein is CASSHPDRVGTGELFF. The J gene is TRBJ2-2, the V gene TRBV4-1; TRBD1 aligns across 7 bases. The V and J ends lost 3 bases and 5 bases, in that order; junction bases with no gene match: 9. The germline CDR1 and CDR2 sequences are MGHRA and YSYEKL. CDR3 length equals 16 residues.

The V and J genes are TRBV2 and TRBJ2-1; 9 bases are a match to TRBD2. Germline V gene sequence: CDR1 SNHLY, CDR2 FYNNEI. The V segment lost 9 bases and the J segment 0 bases; nucleotides outside the gene matches: 3. This CDR3 spans 14 amino acids. This CDR3 reads CARSGGSSYNEQFF. CDR3 sequence (DNA): TGTGCCAGGAGCGGGGGGAGCTCCTACAATGAGCAGTTCTTC. Full variable domain (rest looked up from reference TRBV2 and TRBJ2-1): EPEVTQTPSHQVTQMGQEVILRCVPISNHLYFYWYRQILGQKVEFLVSFYNNEISEKSEIFDDQFSVERPDGSNFTLKIRSTKLEDSAMYFCARSGGSSYNEQFFGPGTRLTVL.